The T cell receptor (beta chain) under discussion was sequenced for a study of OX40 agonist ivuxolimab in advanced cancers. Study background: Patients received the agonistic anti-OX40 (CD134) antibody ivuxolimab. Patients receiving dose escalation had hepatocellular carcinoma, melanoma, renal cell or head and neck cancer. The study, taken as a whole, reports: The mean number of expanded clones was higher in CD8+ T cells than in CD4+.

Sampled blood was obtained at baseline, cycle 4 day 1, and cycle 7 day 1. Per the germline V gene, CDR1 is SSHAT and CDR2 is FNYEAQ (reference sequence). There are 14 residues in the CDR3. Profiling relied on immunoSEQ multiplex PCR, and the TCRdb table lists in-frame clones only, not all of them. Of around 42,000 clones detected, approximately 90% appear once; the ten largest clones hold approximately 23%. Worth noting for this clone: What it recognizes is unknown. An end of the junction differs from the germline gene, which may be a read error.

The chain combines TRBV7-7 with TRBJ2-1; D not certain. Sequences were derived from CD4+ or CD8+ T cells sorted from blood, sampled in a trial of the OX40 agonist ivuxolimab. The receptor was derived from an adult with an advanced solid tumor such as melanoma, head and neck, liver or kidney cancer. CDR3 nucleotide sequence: TGTGCTAGCAGCTTAGACGGATCAATCAATGAGCAGTTCTTC. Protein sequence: CASSLDGSINEQFF.